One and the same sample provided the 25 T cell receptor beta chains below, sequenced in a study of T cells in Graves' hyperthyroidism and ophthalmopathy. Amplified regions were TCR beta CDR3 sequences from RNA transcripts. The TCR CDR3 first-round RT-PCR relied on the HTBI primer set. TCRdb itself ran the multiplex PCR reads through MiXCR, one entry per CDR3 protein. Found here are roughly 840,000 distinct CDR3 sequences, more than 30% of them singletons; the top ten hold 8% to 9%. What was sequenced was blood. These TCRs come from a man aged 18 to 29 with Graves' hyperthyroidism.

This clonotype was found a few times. The CDR3 spells CASSRGTGSMGYTF. CDR3 in DNA: TGTGCCAGCAGCCGCGGGACAGGGTCTATGGGCTACACCTTC. The rearrangement joins TRBV6-5 to TRBJ1-2, with 9 bases lining up with TRBD1. This CDR3 has 14 amino acids. Germline V gives CDR1 MNHEY, CDR2 SVGAGI. Trimming took 6 bases from V and 8 from J; bases not matched to a gene: 10.

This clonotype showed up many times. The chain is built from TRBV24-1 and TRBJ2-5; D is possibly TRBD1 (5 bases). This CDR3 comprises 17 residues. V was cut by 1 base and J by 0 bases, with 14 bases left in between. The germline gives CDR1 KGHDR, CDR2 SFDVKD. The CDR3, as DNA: TGTGCCACCAGTGATTTCGCCCAGGGCAAGTACCAAGAGACCCAGTACTTC. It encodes CATSDFAQGKYQETQYF.

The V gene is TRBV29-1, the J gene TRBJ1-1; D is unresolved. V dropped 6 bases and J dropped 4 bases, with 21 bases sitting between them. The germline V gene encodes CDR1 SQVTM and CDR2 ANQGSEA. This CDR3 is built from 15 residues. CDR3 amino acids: CSVQTHTKRPTEAFF. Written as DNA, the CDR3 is TGCAGCGTCCAAACGCACACAAAGCGGCCCACTGAAGCTTTCTTT.

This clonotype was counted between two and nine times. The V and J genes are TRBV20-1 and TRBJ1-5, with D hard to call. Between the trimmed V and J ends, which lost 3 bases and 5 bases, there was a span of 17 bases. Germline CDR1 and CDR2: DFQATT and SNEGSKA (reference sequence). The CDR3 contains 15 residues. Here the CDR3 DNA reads TGCAGTGCTAGGACGCTGAGGCAGACTTATCAGCCCCAGCATTTT. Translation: CSARTLRQTYQPQHF.

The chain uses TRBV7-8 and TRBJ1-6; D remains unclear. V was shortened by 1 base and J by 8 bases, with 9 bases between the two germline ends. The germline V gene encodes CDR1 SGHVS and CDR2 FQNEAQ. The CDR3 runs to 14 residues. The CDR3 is CASSLGQQYSPLHF. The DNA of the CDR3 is TGTGCCAGCAGCTTAGGTCAGCAGTATTCACCCCTCCACTTT.

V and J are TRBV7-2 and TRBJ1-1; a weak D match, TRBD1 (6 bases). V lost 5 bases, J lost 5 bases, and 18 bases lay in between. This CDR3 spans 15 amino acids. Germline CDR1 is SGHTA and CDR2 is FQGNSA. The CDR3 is CASSPSRGRETEAFF. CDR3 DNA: TGTGCCAGCAGCCCATCCCGGGGGCGCGAAACTGAAGCTTTCTTT.

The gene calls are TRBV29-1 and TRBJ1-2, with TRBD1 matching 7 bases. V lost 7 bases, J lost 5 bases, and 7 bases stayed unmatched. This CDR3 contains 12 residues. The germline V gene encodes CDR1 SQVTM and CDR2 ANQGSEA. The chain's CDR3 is CSARRDRYGYTF. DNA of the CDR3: TGCAGCGCCCGACGGGACAGATATGGCTACACCTTC.

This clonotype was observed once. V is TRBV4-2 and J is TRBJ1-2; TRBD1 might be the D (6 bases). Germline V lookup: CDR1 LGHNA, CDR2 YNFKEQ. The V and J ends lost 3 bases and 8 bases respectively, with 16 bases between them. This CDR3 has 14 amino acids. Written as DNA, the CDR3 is TGTGCCAGCAGCCAGGCCGGACAGTCATCCGGCTACACCTTC. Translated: CASSQAGQSSGYTF.

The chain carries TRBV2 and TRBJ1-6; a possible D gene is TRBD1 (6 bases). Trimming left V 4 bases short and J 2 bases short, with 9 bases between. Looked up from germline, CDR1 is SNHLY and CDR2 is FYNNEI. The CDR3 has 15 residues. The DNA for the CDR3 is TGTGCCAGCAGTGGGTGGGACACCTATAATTCACCCCTCCACTTT. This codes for CASSGWDTYNSPLHF. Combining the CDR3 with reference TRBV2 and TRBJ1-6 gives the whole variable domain EPEVTQTPSHQVTQMGQEVILRCVPISNHLYFYWYRQILGQKVEFLVSFYNNEISEKSEIFDDQFSVERPDGSNFTLKIRSTKLEDSAMYFCASSGWDTYNSPLHFGNGTRLTVT.

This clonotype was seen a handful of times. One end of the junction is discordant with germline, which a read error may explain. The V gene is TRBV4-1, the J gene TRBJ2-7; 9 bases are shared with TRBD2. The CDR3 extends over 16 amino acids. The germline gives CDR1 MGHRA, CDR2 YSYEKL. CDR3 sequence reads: CASSFGAGGPVYEQYF. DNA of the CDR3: TGTGCCAGCAGCTTTGGGGCGGGGGGGCCGGTCTACGAGCAGTACTTC.

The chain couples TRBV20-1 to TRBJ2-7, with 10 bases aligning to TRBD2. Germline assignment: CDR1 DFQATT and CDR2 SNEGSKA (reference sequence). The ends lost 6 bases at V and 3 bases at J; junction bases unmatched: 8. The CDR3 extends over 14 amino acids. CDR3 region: CSASPLAGNYEQYF. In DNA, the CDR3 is TGCAGTGCGTCACCACTAGCGGGGAACTACGAGCAGTACTTC.

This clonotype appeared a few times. The CDR3 protein is CASMLREAFF. As DNA, the CDR3 is TGTGCCAGCATGCTCAGAGAAGCTTTCTTT. This chain links TRBV6-5 with TRBJ1-1; D remains unclear. V was cut by 7 bases and J by 8 bases, with 8 bases left in between. The length of the CDR3 is 10 residues. Per the germline V gene, CDR1 is MNHEY and CDR2 is SVGAGI.

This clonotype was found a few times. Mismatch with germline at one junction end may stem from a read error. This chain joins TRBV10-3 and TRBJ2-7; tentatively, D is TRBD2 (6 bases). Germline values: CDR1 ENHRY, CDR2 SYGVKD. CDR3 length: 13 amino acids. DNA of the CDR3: TGTGCCAGCAGTTCGTCCTCCAGCGGGGAGCAGTACTTC. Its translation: CASSSSSSGEQYF.

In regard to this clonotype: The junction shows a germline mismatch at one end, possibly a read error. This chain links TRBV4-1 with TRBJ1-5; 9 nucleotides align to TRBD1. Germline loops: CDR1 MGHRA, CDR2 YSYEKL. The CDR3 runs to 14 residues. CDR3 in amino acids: CASSPEGQGQPQHF. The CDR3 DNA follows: TGTGCCAGCAGCCCAGAGGGACAGGGACAGCCCCAGCATTTT.

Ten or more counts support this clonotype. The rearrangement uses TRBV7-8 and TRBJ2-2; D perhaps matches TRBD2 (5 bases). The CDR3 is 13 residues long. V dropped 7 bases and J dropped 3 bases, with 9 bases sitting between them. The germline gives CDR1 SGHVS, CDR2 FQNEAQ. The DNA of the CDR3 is TGTGCCAGCATCGAGAGGGACACCGGGGAGCTGTTTTTT. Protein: CASIERDTGELFF.

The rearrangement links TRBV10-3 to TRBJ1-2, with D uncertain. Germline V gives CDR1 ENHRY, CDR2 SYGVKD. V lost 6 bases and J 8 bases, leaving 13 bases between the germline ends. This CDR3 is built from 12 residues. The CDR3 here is CAIRDDLYGYTF. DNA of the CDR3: TGTGCCATCAGGGACGACCTCTACGGCTACACCTTC.

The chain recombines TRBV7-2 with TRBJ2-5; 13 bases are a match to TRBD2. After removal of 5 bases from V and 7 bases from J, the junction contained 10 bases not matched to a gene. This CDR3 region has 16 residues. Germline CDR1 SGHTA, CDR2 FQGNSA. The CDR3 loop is CASSQNGLAGVGTQYF. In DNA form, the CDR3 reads TGTGCCAGCAGCCAGAACGGACTAGCGGGAGTAGGGACCCAGTACTTC.

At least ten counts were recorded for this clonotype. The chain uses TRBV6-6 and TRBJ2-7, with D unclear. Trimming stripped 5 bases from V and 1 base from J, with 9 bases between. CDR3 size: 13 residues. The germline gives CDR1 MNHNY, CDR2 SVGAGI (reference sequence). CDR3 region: CASSDTPSYEQYF. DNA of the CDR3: TGTGCCAGCAGTGACACTCCGTCCTACGAGCAGTACTTC.

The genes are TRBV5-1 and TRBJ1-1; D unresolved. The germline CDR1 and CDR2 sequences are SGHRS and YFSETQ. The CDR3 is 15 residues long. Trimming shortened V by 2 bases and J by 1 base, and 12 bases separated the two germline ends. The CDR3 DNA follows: TGCGCCAGCAGCTTTTTGTACGGAAGGAACACTGAAGCTTTCTTT. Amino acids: CASSFLYGRNTEAFF.

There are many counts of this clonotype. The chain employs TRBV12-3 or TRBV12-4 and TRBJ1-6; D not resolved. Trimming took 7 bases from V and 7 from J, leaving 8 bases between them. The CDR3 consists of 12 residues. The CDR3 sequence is CASKSLNSPLHF. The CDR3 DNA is TGTGCCAGCAAATCGCTGAATTCACCCCTCCACTTT.

The CDR3 loop reads CASRPGLERATYEQYF. In DNA form, the CDR3 reads TGTGCCAGCAGACCAGGGCTAGAGAGAGCCACCTACGAGCAGTACTTC. The J gene is TRBJ2-7, the V gene TRBV7-2; D might be TRBD1 (5 bases). Germline CDR1 SGHTA, CDR2 FQGNSA. Deletions cut 6 bases from V and 2 bases from J, with 20 bases between. This CDR3 contains 16 residues.

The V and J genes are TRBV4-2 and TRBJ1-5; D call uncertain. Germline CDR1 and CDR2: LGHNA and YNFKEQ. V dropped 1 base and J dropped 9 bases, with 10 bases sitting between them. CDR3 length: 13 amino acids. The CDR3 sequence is CASSQGEYGPQHF. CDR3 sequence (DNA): TGTGCCAGCAGCCAAGGGGAGTACGGGCCCCAGCATTTT.

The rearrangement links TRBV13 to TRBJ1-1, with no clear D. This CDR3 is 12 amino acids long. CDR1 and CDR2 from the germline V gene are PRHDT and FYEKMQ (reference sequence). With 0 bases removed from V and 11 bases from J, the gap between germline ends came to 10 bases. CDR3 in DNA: TGTGCCAGCAGCTTAGGGGGTAAGGCGGCTTTCTTT. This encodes CASSLGGKAAFF.

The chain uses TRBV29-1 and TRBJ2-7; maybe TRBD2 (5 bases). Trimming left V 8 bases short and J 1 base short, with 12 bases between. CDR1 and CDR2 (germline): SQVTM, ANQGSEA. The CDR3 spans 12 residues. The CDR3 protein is CSLTSGSYEQYF. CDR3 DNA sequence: TGCAGCTTAACAAGCGGATCCTACGAGCAGTACTTC.

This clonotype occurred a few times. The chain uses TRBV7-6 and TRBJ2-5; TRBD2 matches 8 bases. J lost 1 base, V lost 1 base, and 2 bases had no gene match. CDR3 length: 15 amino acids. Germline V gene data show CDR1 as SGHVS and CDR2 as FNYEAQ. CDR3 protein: CASSLGSGTQETQYF. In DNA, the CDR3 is TGTGCCAGCAGCTTAGGTAGCGGGACCCAAGAGACCCAGTACTTC.